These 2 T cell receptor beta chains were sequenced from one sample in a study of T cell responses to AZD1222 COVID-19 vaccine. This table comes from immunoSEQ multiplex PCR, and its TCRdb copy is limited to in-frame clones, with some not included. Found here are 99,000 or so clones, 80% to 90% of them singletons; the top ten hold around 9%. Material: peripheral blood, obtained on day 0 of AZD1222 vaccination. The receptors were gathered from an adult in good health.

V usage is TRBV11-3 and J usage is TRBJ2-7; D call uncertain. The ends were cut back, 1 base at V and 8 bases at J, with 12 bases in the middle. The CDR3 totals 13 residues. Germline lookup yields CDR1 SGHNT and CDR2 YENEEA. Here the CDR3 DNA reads TGTGCCAGCAGCTTAGTCAGTAGTGGGAAGCAGTACTTC. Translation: CASSLVSSGKQYF. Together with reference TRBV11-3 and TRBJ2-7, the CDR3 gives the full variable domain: EAGVVQSPRYKIIEKKQPVAFWCNPISGHNTLYWYLQNLGQGPELLIRYENEEAVDDSQLPKDRFSAERLKGVDSTLKIQPAELGDSAVYLCASSLVSSGKQYFGPGTRLTVT.

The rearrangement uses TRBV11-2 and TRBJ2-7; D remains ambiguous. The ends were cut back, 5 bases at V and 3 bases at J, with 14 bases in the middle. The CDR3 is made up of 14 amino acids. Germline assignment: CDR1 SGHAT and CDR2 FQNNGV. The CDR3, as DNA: TGTGCCAGCAGCCCAATAACTCTCGGCTACGAGCAGTACTTC. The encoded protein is CASSPITLGYEQYF.